This T cell receptor (beta chain) was recorded in a study of cytomegalovirus exposure and HLA in healthy donors. The CDR3 totals 15 residues. The V end lost 0 bases, the J end lost 5 bases, and 13 bases lay between the germline ends. The germline gives CDR1 LNHNV, CDR2 YYDKDF (reference sequence). PCR amplification relied on 60 Vbeta primers (plus 13 Jbeta primers). Sequenced by immunoSEQ multiplex PCR; TCRdb stores in-frame clones only, minus some. The repertoire has 170,000 or so clones, 77% of them found once; the top ten carry around 1.6%. This receptor was taken from a woman in her thirties in good health and CMV-seronegative. The source material was PBMCs. The chain recombines TRBV15 with TRBJ1-1; TRBD1 might be the D (5 bases). CDR3 protein: CATSRDRGSSTEAFF. The DNA of the CDR3 is TGTGCCACCAGCAGAGATAGGGGTAGCAGTACTGAAGCTTTCTTT.